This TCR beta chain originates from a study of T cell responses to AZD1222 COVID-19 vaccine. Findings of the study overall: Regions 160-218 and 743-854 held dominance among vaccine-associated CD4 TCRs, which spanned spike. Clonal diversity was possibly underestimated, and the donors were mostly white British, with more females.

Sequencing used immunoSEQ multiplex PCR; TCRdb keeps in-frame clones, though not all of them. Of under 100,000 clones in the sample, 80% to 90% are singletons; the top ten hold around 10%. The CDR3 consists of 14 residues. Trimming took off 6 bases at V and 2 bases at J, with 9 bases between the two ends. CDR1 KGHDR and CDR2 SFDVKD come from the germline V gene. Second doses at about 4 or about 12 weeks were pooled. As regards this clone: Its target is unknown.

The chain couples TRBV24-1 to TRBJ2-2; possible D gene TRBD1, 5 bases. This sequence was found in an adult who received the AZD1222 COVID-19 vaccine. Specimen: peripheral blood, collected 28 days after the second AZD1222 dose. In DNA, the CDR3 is TGTGCCACCAGTCGCCAGGGAAACACCGGGGAGCTGTTTTTT. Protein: CATSRQGNTGELFF.